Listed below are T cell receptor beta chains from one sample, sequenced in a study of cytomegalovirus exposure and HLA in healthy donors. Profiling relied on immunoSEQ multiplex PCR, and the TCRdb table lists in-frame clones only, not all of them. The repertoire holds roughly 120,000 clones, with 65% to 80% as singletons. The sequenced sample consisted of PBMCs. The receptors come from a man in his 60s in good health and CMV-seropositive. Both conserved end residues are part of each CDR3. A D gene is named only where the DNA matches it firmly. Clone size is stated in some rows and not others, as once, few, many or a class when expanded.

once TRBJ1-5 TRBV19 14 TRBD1 TGTGCCAGTAGCCGACAGGGAGGCAATCAGCCCCAGCATTTT CASSRQGGNQPQHF
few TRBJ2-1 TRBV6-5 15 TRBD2 TGTGCCAGCAAGACTAGCGGGAGTCCCTACAATGAGCAGTTCTTC CASKTSGSPYNEQFF
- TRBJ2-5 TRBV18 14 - TGTGCCAGCTCACCACCGGCGGCAGTTGGGACCCAGTACTTC CASSPPAAVGTQYF
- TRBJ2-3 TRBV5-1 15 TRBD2 TGCGCCAGCAGCAAGGAAAAGCGGGGGGCCGGTACGCAGTATTTT CASSKEKRGAGTQYF
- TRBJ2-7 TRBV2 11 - TGTGCCACCTACGGGGACTACGAGCAGTACTTC CATYGDYEQYF
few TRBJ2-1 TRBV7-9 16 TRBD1 TGTGCCAGCAGCAACAGGGGTGAGATGGCTCGGAATGAGCAGTTCTTC CASSNRGEMARNEQFF
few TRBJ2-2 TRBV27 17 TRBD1 TGTGCCAGCAGTTTCTTTTCGGACAGGGCTGGAACCGGGGAGCTGTTTTTT CASSFFSDRAGTGELFF
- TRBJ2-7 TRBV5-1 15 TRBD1 TGCGCCAGCAGCTTGGTGACAGGGGGCCGCTACGAGCAGTACTTC CASSLVTGGRYEQYF
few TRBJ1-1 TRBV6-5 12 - TGTGCCAGCTGGGAAGGAGGGGTTCGAGCTTTCTTT CASWEGGVRAFF
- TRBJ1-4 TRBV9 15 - TGTGCCAGCAGCGCCGGCGAGGTGGCTAATGAAAAACTGTTTTTT CASSAGEVANEKLFF
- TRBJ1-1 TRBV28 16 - TGTGCCAGCAGTAAAGGCAGGGGTCCGCAGTTCACTGAAGCTTTCTTT CASSKGRGPQFTEAFF
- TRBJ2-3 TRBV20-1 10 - TGCAGTGCTAGGTGGGCCACGCAGTATTTT CSARWATQYF
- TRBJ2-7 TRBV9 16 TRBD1 TGTGCCAGCAGCGTAGGCGTCTGGGGGACAGGGTCCGAGCAGTACTTC CASSVGVWGTGSEQYF
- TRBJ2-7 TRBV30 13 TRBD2 TGTGCCTGGAAGGGAGGGTATTCCTACGAGCAGTACTTC CAWKGGYSYEQYF
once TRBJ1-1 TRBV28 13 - TGTGCCAGCTGGTTACAGGGAAACACTGAAGCTTTCTTT CASWLQGNTEAFF
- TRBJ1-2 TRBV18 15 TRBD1 TGTGCCAGCTCACCACCGGACAGGGCTAACTATGGCTACACCTTC CASSPPDRANYGYTF
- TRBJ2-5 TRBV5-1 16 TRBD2 TGCGCCAGCAGCCCCCGACTAGCGGGACAGCAAGAGACCCAGTACTTC CASSPRLAGQQETQYF
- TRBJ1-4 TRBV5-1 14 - TGCGCCAGCAGCTTGGCAGGGATGGGTGAAAAACTGTTTTTT CASSLAGMGEKLFF
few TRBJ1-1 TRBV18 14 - TGTGCCAGCTCACCCCTAGGGCAGGGGACTGAAGCTTTCTTT CASSPLGQGTEAFF
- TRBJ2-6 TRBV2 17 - TGTGCCAGCAAGAGGGAGACAACCGCCTCTGGGGCCAACGTCCTGACTTTC CASKRETTASGANVLTF
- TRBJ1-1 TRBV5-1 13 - TGCGCCAGCAGCTTGCCCGGGAAAACTGAAGCTTTCTTT CASSLPGKTEAFF
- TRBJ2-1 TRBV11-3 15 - TGTGCCAGCAGCCGACAGGAGATCGCGTACAATGAGCAGTTCTTC CASSRQEIAYNEQFF
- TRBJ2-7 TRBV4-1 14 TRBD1 TGCGCCAGCAGCATCCGGGACAGGGAAGGGGAGCAGTACTTC CASSIRDREGEQYF
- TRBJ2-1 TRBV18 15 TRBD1 TGTGCCAGCTCACCTTTGACAGGGGTGGCTAATGAGCAGTTCTTC CASSPLTGVANEQFF
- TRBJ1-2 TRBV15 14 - TGTGCCACCAGCAGAGATAGGAGGGCGTGGGGCTACACCTTC CATSRDRRAWGYTF
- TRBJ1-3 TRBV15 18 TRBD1 TGTGCCACCAGCAGAGGAAGGGTAGGGACAGGCGCTGGAAACACCATATATTTT CATSRGRVGTGAGNTIYF
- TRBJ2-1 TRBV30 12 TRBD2 TGTGCCTGGAGTCGGGGGGGGAATGAGCAGTTCTTC CAWSRGGNEQFF
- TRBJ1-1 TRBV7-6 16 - TGTGCCAGCAGCTTACGGGGAAGGGGGATGAACACTGAAGCTTTCTTT CASSLRGRGMNTEAFF
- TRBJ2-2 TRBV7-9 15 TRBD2 TGTGCCAGCAGCCGAGCGGGGCCTAACACCGGGGAGCTGTTTTTT CASSRAGPNTGELFF
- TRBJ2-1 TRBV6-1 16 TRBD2 TGTGCCAGCAGTGAACTAGCGGGGAATTGGTTGAATGAGCAGTTCTTC CASSELAGNWLNEQFF
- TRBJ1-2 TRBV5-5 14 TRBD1 TGTGCCAGCAGCCCTTGGACAGGCAGGGGTGGCTACACCTTC CASSPWTGRGGYTF
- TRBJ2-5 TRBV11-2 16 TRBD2 TGTGCCAGCAGCCTGATTCGACTAGCCGGGAAAGAGACCCAGTACTTC CASSLIRLAGKETQYF
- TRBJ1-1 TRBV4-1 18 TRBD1 TGCGCCAGCAGCCAGTCGTGGCAGGGGGTTCAGGCGAACACTGAAGCTTTCTTT CASSQSWQGVQANTEAFF
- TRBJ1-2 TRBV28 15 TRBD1 TGTGCCAGCAGTTTATCAGGGGGCGGTAACTATGGCTACACCTTC CASSLSGGGNYGYTF
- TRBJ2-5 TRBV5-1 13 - TGCGCCAGCAGCGTAGGGGTAGGAGAGACCCAGTACTTC CASSVGVGETQYF
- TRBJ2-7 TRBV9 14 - TGTGCCAGCAGCGTAGAAGAGGGCTCCTACGAGCAGTACTTC CASSVEEGSYEQYF
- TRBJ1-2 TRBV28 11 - TGTGCCAGCACGGGTAACTATGGCTACACCTTC CASTGNYGYTF